This T cell receptor beta chain was sequenced in a study of blood T cell repertoires in COVID-19. Generated by immunoSEQ multiplex PCR, the TCRdb table keeps only in-frame clones and is missing some. The repertoire has 250,000 or so clones, approximately 90% of them found once; the top ten carry 0.95% to 1.5%. This CDR3 has 14 residues. J gave up 3 bases and V 6 bases, and 6 bases lay outside the gene matches. Germline-derived CDR1 and CDR2 are LGHNT and FRNRAP. Sequencing was performed on PBMCs or T cells enriched from blood (not recorded which). The chain combines TRBV12-5 with TRBJ2-7; 9 nucleotides align to TRBD2. The TCR originated in a human donor in a cohort exposed to, infected with or recovered from COVID-19 (not recorded which). The donor label of this sample is uncertain. The CDR3 protein is CASGALAGFYEQYF. The DNA of the CDR3 is TGTGCTAGTGGGGCGCTAGCGGGGTTCTACGAGCAGTACTTC. Combining the CDR3 with reference TRBV12-5 and TRBJ2-7 gives the whole variable domain DARVTQTPRHKVTEMGQEVTMRCQPILGHNTVFWYRQTMMQGLELLAYFRNRAPLDDSGMPKDRFSAEMPDATLATLKIQPSEPRDSAVYFCASGALAGFYEQYFGPGTRLTVT.